This is a list of T cell receptor beta chains from one sample in a study of fetal regulatory T cell absence and autoimmunity. Only in-frame clones appear in the TCRdb table, and some are missing; sequencing was by immunoSEQ multiplex PCR. The sample has more than 85,000 clones; less than 80% are singletons. Sequences were obtained from pancreas tissue. All receptors derive from a male donor with IPEX syndrome. Both conserved end residues are part of each CDR3. The order of the fields is clone size, D gene, V gene, J gene, CDR3 DNA, CDR3 protein. The D gene is left open where the match is weak. The size entry is marked missing in some rows and otherwise reads once, few, many or a size class.

abundance: NA; d_gene: NA; v_gene: TRBV6-6; j_gene: TRBJ1-1; CDR3nt: TGTGCCAGCAGTTACAACATGAACACTGAAGCTTTCTTT; CDR3aa: CASSYNMNTEAFF
abundance: NA; d_gene: NA; v_gene: TRBV30; j_gene: TRBJ1-1; CDR3nt: TGTGCCTGGAGTGTACAGGGGAACACTGAAGCTTTCTTT; CDR3aa: CAWSVQGNTEAFF
abundance: NA; d_gene: TRBD1; v_gene: TRBV7-9; j_gene: TRBJ1-2; CDR3nt: TGTGCCAGCAGCTTACGGGACAGAATTAACTATGGCTACACCTTC; CDR3aa: CASSLRDRINYGYTF
abundance: medium-sized; d_gene: NA; v_gene: TRBV5-1; j_gene: TRBJ2-3; CDR3nt: TGCGCCAGCAGCTTGTCTAGGAGCACAGATACGCAGTATTTT; CDR3aa: CASSLSRSTDTQYF
abundance: once; d_gene: NA; v_gene: TRBV15; j_gene: TRBJ2-7; CDR3nt: TGTGCCACCAGCAGAGATAGGTACGAGCAGTACTTC; CDR3aa: CATSRDRYEQYF
abundance: once; d_gene: NA; v_gene: TRBV5-1; j_gene: TRBJ1-2; CDR3nt: TGCGCCAGCAGCTTGGGGATTCAGCCTGCTAACTATGGCTACACCTTC; CDR3aa: CASSLGIQPANYGYTF
abundance: once; d_gene: TRBD2; v_gene: TRBV9; j_gene: TRBJ2-7; CDR3nt: TGTGCCAGCAGCGTAGGACTAGCGGGGACATACGAGCAGTACTTC; CDR3aa: CASSVGLAGTYEQYF
abundance: NA; d_gene: NA; v_gene: TRBV6-5; j_gene: TRBJ1-1; CDR3nt: TGTGCCAGCAAGGGAGGGATGAACACTGAAGCTTTCTTT; CDR3aa: CASKGGMNTEAFF
abundance: NA; d_gene: NA; v_gene: TRBV4-1; j_gene: TRBJ2-2; CDR3nt: TGCGCCAGCAGCCAAGTAGCGGCCAACACCGGGGAGCTGTTTTTT; CDR3aa: CASSQVAANTGELFF
abundance: NA; d_gene: TRBD2; v_gene: TRBV11-2; j_gene: TRBJ2-7; CDR3nt: TGTGCCAGCAGCTTAGGGGGTGCCCTTGGACTAGCGACTCCCTACGAGCAGTACTTC; CDR3aa: CASSLGGALGLATPYEQYF
abundance: NA; d_gene: TRBD1; v_gene: TRBV9; j_gene: TRBJ1-2; CDR3nt: TGTGCCAGCAGCCACAGACAGGGCCCCTATGGCTACACCTTC; CDR3aa: CASSHRQGPYGYTF
abundance: NA; d_gene: NA; v_gene: TRBV27; j_gene: TRBJ2-3; CDR3nt: TGTGCCAGCACCGGAGGGCCCGTGGCAGATACGCAGTATTTT; CDR3aa: CASTGGPVADTQYF
abundance: NA; d_gene: TRBD2; v_gene: TRBV5-4; j_gene: TRBJ2-1; CDR3nt: TGTGCCAGCAGCGGACCGGGACTAGCCGGTGAGCAGTTCTTC; CDR3aa: CASSGPGLAGEQFF
abundance: few; d_gene: TRBD2; v_gene: TRBV9; j_gene: TRBJ2-3; CDR3nt: TGTGCCAGCAGCGAGCGGGGGGGCACAGATACGCAGTATTTT; CDR3aa: CASSERGGTDTQYF
abundance: NA; d_gene: NA; v_gene: TRBV30; j_gene: TRBJ2-7; CDR3nt: TGTGCCTGGAGGGCGGAGGGGAGCTCCTACGAGCAGTACTTC; CDR3aa: CAWRAEGSSYEQYF
abundance: NA; d_gene: NA; v_gene: TRBV27; j_gene: TRBJ2-7; CDR3nt: TGTGCCAGCAGTTTCCAGACAGGCTCCTACGAGCAGTACTTC; CDR3aa: CASSFQTGSYEQYF
abundance: NA; d_gene: NA; v_gene: TRBV5-1; j_gene: TRBJ1-2; CDR3nt: TGCGCCAGCAGCTTGGCGTTTTTACGGGGATCCTCCTATGGCTACACCTTC; CDR3aa: CASSLAFLRGSSYGYTF
abundance: NA; d_gene: NA; v_gene: TRBV7-2; j_gene: TRBJ1-5; CDR3nt: TGTGCCAGCAGCTTAGGGGGCCGGTATCATCAGCCCCAGCATTTT; CDR3aa: CASSLGGRYHQPQHF
abundance: NA; d_gene: NA; v_gene: TRBV4-3; j_gene: TRBJ2-2; CDR3nt: TGCGCCAGCAGCCAAGACAGGAACACCGGGGAGCTGTTTTTT; CDR3aa: CASSQDRNTGELFF
abundance: NA; d_gene: TRBD2; v_gene: TRBV4-2; j_gene: TRBJ2-1; CDR3nt: TGTGCCAGCAGCCAACGATATTTAGCGGGAGGGACGAATGAGCAGTTCTTC; CDR3aa: CASSQRYLAGGTNEQFF
abundance: few; d_gene: NA; v_gene: TRBV27; j_gene: TRBJ1-6; CDR3nt: TGTGCCAGCAGCCGGGGGAATTCACCCCTCCACTTT; CDR3aa: CASSRGNSPLHF
abundance: NA; d_gene: TRBD2; v_gene: TRBV7-9; j_gene: TRBJ2-7; CDR3nt: TGTGCCAGCAGCACCCGCCCAGCGGGGGAGCAGTACTTC; CDR3aa: CASSTRPAGEQYF
abundance: NA; d_gene: TRBD2; v_gene: TRBV25-1; j_gene: TRBJ2-2; CDR3nt: TGTGCCAGCAGGAGGGGGCTAGCGGGGCCTAACACCGGGGAGCTGTTTTTT; CDR3aa: CASRRGLAGPNTGELFF
abundance: NA; d_gene: NA; v_gene: TRBV5-4; j_gene: TRBJ2-5; CDR3nt: TGTGCCAGCAGCTTGGTGGGGGAGGTGGAGGAGACCCAGTACTTC; CDR3aa: CASSLVGEVEETQYF
abundance: few; d_gene: NA; v_gene: TRBV4-1; j_gene: TRBJ2-2; CDR3nt: TGCGCCAGCAGCCAGTCCGGGGAGCTGTTTTTT; CDR3aa: CASSQSGELFF
abundance: once; d_gene: TRBD2; v_gene: TRBV9; j_gene: TRBJ2-5; CDR3nt: TGTGCCAGCAGCGCAGCGGGGGGGCGTCTATTGGAGACCCAGTACTTC; CDR3aa: CASSAAGGRLLETQYF
abundance: NA; d_gene: TRBD1; v_gene: TRBV4-3; j_gene: TRBJ1-1; CDR3nt: TGCGCCAGCAGCCCCTCCCCGACAGGGACGGGTTTAGCTTTCTTT; CDR3aa: CASSPSPTGTGLAFF
abundance: NA; d_gene: NA; v_gene: TRBV7-8; j_gene: TRBJ2-1; CDR3nt: TGTGCCAGCAGCTTAGCCTTTCTCGACCGGGGTACCCAGTACAATGAGCAGTTCTTC; CDR3aa: CASSLAFLDRGTQYNEQFF
abundance: NA; d_gene: TRBD2; v_gene: TRBV6-6; j_gene: TRBJ2-1; CDR3nt: TGTGCCAGCAGTTATCGACTAGCGGCGATCAATGAGCAGTTCTTC; CDR3aa: CASSYRLAAINEQFF
abundance: NA; d_gene: NA; v_gene: TRBV11-1; j_gene: TRBJ2-3; CDR3nt: TGTGCCAGCAGCCTTTCCACAGATACGCAGTATTTT; CDR3aa: CASSLSTDTQYF
abundance: NA; d_gene: TRBD1; v_gene: TRBV4-1; j_gene: TRBJ2-3; CDR3nt: TGCGCCAGCAGCCAAGTTGGACAGGGGCGAGAAACAGATACGCAGTATTTT; CDR3aa: CASSQVGQGRETDTQYF
abundance: NA; d_gene: NA; v_gene: TRBV27; j_gene: TRBJ1-2; CDR3nt: TGTGCCAGCAGTTCTACTGGGGACTATTTAGACTATGGCTACACCTTC; CDR3aa: CASSSTGDYLDYGYTF
abundance: NA; d_gene: TRBD1; v_gene: TRBV11-2; j_gene: TRBJ1-4; CDR3nt: TGTGCCAGCAGCTTGGGACAGGCAGGGGAACTGTTTTTT; CDR3aa: CASSLGQAGELFF
abundance: NA; d_gene: NA; v_gene: TRBV6-1; j_gene: TRBJ2-7; CDR3nt: TGTGCCAGCAGGAGCTCCTACGAGCAGTACTTC; CDR3aa: CASRSSYEQYF
abundance: NA; d_gene: TRBD2; v_gene: TRBV5-1; j_gene: TRBJ2-7; CDR3nt: TGCGCCAGCAGCTTGGCCTTACTAGCGGGGCGCGAGCAGTACTTC; CDR3aa: CASSLALLAGREQYF
abundance: NA; d_gene: NA; v_gene: TRBV10-3; j_gene: TRBJ2-5; CDR3nt: TGTGCCACCGAAAATCGGGCAGAGGGGAGCCAAGAGACCCAGTACTTC; CDR3aa: CATENRAEGSQETQYF
abundance: NA; d_gene: NA; v_gene: TRBV5-6; j_gene: TRBJ2-5; CDR3nt: TGTGCCAGCAGCCCCTATTGGGGGTACCAAGAGACCCAGTACTTC; CDR3aa: CASSPYWGYQETQYF
abundance: NA; d_gene: TRBD1; v_gene: TRBV18; j_gene: TRBJ1-2; CDR3nt: TGTGCCAGCTCCGCCGGGACAGGGTATGGCTACACCTTC; CDR3aa: CASSAGTGYGYTF
abundance: NA; d_gene: NA; v_gene: TRBV12-2; j_gene: TRBJ2-1; CDR3nt: TGTGCAAGTCGCTACAAAAAGCGGGGGCCCTACAATGAGCAGTTCTTC; CDR3aa: CASRYKKRGPYNEQFF
abundance: NA; d_gene: NA; v_gene: TRBV27; j_gene: TRBJ1-4; CDR3nt: TGTGCCAGCAGTGCCCAGAACCCGGTCGCCCATAATGAAAAACTGTTTTTT; CDR3aa: CASSAQNPVAHNEKLFF